This T cell receptor (beta chain) was identified during a study of blood T cell repertoires in COVID-19. Study as a whole: Donors in the United States, Italy and Spain gave samples during acute or convalescent COVID-19. In each case, the material was cDNA or gDNA derived from T cells, B-cell-depleted T cells, or PBMCs.

Per germline, CDR1 SGHTA and CDR2 FQGNSA. This CDR3 is built from 15 residues. J lost 4 bases, V lost 1 base, and 1 base had no gene match. Patients from Seattle were sampled longitudinally, starting during active infection. Original methodology: Amplification from reference gene primers served as the basis for estimated nucleated cell counts. The repertoire was sequenced with immunoSEQ multiplex PCR; TCRdb's copy has only in-frame clones and lacks some. V and J calls and clone size follow that table, whereas D and trimming were derived from the DNA. The sample carries roughly 340,000 clones, roughly 90% recorded once.

The gene calls are TRBV7-2 and TRBJ1-4; 9 bases align to TRBD1. Source material: peripheral blood. The TCR was taken from a woman between 65 and 79 years old with COVID-19, enrolled during active disease. CDR3 bases: TGTGCCAGCAGCTTAGGGGGACAGGGTAATGAAAAACTGTTTTTT. It yields the protein CASSLGGQGNEKLFF.